This TCR beta chain originates from a study of T-cell memory formation after mild COVID-19. Broader study findings: Detection of some responders pre-infection suggested pre-existing cross-reactive memory T cells participated. Contracting clones from day 15 to 85 had balanced CD4/CD8; later expanders favoured CD4+.

TCRdb re-called the 5' RACE reads with MiXCR, one entry per CDR3 protein. The sample has roughly 450,000 distinct CDR3 sequences; 18% are singletons. As for this clonotype: Its antigen is unidentified.

The V gene's germline CDR1 is LGHNA and CDR2 YSLEER. V trimming: 2 bases; J trimming: 4 bases; junction bases outside the gene matches: 11. The CDR3 consists of 18 residues. The clonotype was recovered from a man between 18 and 29 years old who had mild COVID-19 (a few samples of this study predate the infection). Cell type and time point are not known. The chain is built from TRBV4-3 and TRBJ2-1; 10 nucleotides line up with TRBD2. The sample taken for sequencing was PBMCs or a T cell subset sorted from them (not recorded which). The CDR3 region is CASSQLIVSGRGYNEQFF. The CDR3 bases are TGCGCCAGCAGCCAACTTATCGTCAGCGGGAGGGGATACAATGAGCAGTTCTTC.